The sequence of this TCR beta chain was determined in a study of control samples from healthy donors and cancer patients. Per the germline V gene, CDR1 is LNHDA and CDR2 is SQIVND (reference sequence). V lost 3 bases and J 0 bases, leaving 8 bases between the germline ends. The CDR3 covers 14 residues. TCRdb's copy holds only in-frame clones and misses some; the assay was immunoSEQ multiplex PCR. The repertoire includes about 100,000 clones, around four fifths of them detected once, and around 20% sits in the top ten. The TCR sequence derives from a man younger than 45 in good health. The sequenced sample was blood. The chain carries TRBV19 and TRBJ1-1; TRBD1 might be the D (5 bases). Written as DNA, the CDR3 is TGTGCCAGTAGTATGGGGGTGGTGAACACTGAAGCTTTCTTT. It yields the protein CASSMGVVNTEAFF.